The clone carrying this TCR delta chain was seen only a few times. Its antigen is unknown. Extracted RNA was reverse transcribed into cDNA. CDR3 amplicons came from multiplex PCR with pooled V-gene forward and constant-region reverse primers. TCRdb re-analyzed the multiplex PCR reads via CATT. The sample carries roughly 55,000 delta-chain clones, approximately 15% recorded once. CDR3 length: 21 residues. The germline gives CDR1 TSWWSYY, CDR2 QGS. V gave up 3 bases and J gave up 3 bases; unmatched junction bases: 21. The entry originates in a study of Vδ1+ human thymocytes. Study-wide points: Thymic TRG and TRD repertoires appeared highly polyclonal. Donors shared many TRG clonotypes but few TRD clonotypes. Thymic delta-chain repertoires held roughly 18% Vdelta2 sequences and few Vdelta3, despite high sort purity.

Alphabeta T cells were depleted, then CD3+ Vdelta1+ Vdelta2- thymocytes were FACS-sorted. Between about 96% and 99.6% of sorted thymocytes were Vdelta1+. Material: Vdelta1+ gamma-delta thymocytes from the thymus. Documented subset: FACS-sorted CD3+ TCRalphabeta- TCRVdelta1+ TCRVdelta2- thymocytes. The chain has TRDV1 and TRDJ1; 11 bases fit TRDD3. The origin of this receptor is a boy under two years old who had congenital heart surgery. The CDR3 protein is CALGDLPRTGGYRSVSDKLIF. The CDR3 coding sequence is TGTGCTCTTGGGGATCTTCCACGTACTGGGGGATATAGATCCGTATCCGATAAACTCATCTTT.